The T cell receptor (beta chain) described here comes from a study of blood T cells in healthy people across ages. A second roughly 6 to 11 cycle PCR used barcoded and J-beta primers. TCRdb analysed the 5' RACE reads with MiXCR anew, one entry per CDR3 protein. The sample records some 1.7 million distinct CDR3 sequences, 28% being singletons. Deletions cut 0 bases from V and 3 bases from J, with 13 bases between. Looked up from germline, CDR1 is SGHKS and CDR2 is YYEKEE (reference sequence). This CDR3 spans 15 amino acids. This clonotype originated in a woman aged 25 to 39 in good health. This chain links TRBV5-5 with TRBJ2-7; D is ambiguous. Sequencing used blood. The CDR3 DNA sequence: TGTGCCAGCAGCTTGGGCGACAATGACTTCTACGAGCAGTACTTC. This translates into CASSLGDNDFYEQYF.